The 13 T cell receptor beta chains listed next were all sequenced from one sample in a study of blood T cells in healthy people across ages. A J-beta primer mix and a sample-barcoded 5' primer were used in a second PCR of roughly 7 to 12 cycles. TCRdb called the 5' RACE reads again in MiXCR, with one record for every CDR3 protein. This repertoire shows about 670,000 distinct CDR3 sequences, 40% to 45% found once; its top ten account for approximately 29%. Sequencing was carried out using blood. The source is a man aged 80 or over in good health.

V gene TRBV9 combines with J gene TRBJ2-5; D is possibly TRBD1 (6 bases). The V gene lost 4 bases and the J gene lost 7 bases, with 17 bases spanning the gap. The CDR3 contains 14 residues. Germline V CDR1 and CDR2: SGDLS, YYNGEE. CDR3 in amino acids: CASSPRTAVGTQYF. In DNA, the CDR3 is TGTGCCAGCAGCCCCCGGACAGCGGTAGGGACCCAGTACTTC.

The DNA of the CDR3 is TGTGCCAGCAGTAGGGAGATGGCAGATACGCAGTATTTT. Translated, it gives CASSREMADTQYF. The chain uses TRBV28 and TRBJ2-3, with a tentative D call TRBD2 (5 bases). The CDR3 runs to 13 residues. Germline V gene data show CDR1 as MDHEN and CDR2 as SYDVKM. The V gene lost 5 bases and the J gene lost 4 bases, with 10 bases spanning the gap.

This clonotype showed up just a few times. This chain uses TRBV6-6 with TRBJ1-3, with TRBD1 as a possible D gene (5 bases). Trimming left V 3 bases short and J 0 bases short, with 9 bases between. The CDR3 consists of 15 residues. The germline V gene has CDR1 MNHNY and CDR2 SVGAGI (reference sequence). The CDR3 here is CASSYSDSSGNTIYF. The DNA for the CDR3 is TGTGCCAGCAGTTATTCAGACAGCTCTGGAAACACCATATATTTT.

This CDR3 reads CASRLGGASGDTQYF. In DNA, the CDR3 is TGTGCCAGCAGACTCGGGGGCGCCTCGGGAGATACGCAGTATTTT. The J gene is TRBJ2-3, the V gene TRBV7-2; D is perhaps TRBD1 or TRBD2 (6 bases each). The CDR3 totals 15 residues. Trimming stripped 6 bases from V and 5 bases from J, with 18 bases between. Per germline, CDR1 SGHTA and CDR2 FQGNSA.

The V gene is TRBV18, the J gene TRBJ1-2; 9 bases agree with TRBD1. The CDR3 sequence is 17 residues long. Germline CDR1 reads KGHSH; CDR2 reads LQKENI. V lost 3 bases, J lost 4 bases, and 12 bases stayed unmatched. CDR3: CASSPPTTGGASYGYTF. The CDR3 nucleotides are TGTGCCAGCTCACCGCCCACCACAGGGGGCGCTTCCTATGGCTACACCTTC.

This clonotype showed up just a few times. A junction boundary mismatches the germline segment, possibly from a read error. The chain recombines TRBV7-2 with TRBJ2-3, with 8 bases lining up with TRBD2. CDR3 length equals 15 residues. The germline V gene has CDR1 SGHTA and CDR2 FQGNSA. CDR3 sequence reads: CASSSGGRHTHTQYF. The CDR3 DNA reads TGTGCCAGCAGCTCGGGGGGGAGGCACACACATACGCAGTATTTT. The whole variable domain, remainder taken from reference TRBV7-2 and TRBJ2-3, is GAGVSQSPSNKVTEKGKDVELRCDPISGHTALYWYRQSLGQGLEFLIYFQGNSAPDKSGLPSDRFSAERTGGSVSTLTIQRTQQEDSAVYLCASSSGGRHTHTQYFGPGTRLTVL.

The CDR3 is CASSQDPRGRGNSPLHF. As DNA, the CDR3 is TGCGCCAGCAGCCAAGATCCTAGGGGCAGGGGAAATTCACCCCTCCACTTT. The V and J genes are TRBV4-3 and TRBJ1-6, with a tentative D call TRBD1 (6 bases). This CDR3 has 17 residues. V lost 0 bases and J lost 7, with 16 bases in between. From germline, CDR1 is LGHNA and CDR2 YSLEER.

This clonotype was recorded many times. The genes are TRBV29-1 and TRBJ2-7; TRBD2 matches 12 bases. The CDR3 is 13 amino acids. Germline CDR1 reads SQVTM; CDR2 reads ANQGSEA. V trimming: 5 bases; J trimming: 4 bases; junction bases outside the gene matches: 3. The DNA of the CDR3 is TGCAGCGTTACGACTAGCGGGAGATACGAGCAGTACTTC. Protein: CSVTTSGRYEQYF.

CDR3 amino acids: CASSFTDADTQYF. The CDR3 DNA reads TGTGCCAGCAGTTTCACAGACGCAGATACGCAGTATTTT. The chain employs TRBV12-3 or TRBV12-4 and TRBJ2-3; no clear D. The CDR3 has 13 amino acids. V was clipped by 3 bases and J by 4 bases, with 8 bases between them.

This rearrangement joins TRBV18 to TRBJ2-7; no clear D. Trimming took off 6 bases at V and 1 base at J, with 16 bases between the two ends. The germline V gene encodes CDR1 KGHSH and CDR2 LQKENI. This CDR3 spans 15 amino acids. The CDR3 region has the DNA TGTGCCAGCTCCCATACCGGGTCCCCTTCCTACGAGCAGTACTTC. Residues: CASSHTGSPSYEQYF.

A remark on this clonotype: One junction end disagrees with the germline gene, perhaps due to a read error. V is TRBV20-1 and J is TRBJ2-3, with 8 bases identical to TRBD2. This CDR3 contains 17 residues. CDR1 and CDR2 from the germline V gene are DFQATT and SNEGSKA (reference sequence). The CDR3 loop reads CGASDSGTAGASDTQYF. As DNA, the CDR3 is TGCGGTGCTAGCGACTCCGGAACAGCGGGAGCATCAGATACGCAGTATTTT.

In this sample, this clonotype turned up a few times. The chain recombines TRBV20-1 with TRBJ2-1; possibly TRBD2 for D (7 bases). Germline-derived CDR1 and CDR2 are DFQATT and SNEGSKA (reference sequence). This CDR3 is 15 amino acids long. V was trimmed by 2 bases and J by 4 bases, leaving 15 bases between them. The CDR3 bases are TGCAGTGCTAGACCCAGACGGGGGGCATACAATGAGCAGTTCTTC. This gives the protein CSARPRRGAYNEQFF.

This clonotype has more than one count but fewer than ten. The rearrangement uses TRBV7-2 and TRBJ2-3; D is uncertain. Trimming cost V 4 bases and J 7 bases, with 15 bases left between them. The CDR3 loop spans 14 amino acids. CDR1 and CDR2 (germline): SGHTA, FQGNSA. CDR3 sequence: CASSSDGFGNTQYF. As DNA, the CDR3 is TGTGCCAGCAGCTCCGACGGATTTGGAAATACGCAGTATTTT.